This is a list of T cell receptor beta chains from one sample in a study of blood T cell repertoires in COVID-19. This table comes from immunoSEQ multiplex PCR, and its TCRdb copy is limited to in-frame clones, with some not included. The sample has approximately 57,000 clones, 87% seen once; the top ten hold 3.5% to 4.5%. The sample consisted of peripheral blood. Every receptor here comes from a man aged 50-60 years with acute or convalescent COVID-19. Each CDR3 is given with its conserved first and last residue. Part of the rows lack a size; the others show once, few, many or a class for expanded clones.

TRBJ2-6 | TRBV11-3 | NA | CASSYGDSSSSGANVLTF
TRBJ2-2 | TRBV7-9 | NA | CASSSSRGNGELFF
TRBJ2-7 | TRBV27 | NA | CASRRGLAGDEQYF
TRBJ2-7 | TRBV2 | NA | CATRPRLPGRGYEQYF
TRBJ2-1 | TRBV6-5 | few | CASSTGTAYNEQFF
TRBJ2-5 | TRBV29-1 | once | CSGLWVGLQVLETQYF
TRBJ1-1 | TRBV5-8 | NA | CASSLWQGAAFF
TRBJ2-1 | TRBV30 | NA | CAWSWLAGNEQFF
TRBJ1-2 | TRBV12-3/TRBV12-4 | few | CASSFGRGHGYTF
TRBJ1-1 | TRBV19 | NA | CASSIDRGRNTEAFF
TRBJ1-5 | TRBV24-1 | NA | CATSDPDQPQHF
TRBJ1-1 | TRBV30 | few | CAWSGLDRTEAFF
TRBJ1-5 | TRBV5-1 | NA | CASSLEAGYQPQHF
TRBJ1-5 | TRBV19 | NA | CASTPTAALNQPQHF
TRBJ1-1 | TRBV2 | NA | CASSDLTGLGTEAFF
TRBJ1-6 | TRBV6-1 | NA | CASSETGGNSPLHF
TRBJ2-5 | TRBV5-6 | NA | CASSWAWETQYF
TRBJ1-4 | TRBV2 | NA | CASSENRGANEKLFF
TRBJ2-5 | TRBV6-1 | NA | CASSERGMETQYF
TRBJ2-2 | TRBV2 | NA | CASNRGQFYTGELFF
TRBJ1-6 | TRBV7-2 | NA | CAVHTGTGSPLHF
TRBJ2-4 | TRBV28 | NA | CASSLFASGTNIQYF
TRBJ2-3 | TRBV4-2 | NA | CASSPTSGTLTDTQYF
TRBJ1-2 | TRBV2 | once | CASTAITATANYGYTF
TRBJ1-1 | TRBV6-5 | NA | CASSPHEDSRGEAFF
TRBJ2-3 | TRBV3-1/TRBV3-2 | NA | CASSPLAGTRTDTQYF
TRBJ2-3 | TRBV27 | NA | CASSLGTSVDTQYF
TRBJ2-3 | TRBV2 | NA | CASSVTGTTDTQYF
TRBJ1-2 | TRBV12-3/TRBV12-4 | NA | CASTTHRSGYTF
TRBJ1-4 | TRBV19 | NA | CASSMAGAQTNEKLFF